These T cell receptor beta chains were read from a single sample in a study of T cell repertoires in cytomegalovirus infection. TCRdb analysed the reads with MiXCR anew, one entry per CDR3 protein. Here the sample spans approximately 240,000 distinct CDR3 sequences, about 12% being singletons. The sample comprised PBMCs. These receptors all come from a human donor in good health (CMV status not recorded). Some clones in this sample may be carry-over from other donors' samples. CDR3s include the opening cysteine and the closing phenylalanine or tryptophan. A D gene is named only where the DNA matches it firmly. Clone size appears in some rows only: once, few, many, or a class for an expanded clone.

TGTGCCAGCAGTTTTACAGGCTCCAACACTGAAGCTTTCTTT | CASSFTGSNTEAFF | TRBV6-5 | many | NA | TRBJ1-1
TGTGCCAGCAGTTACATCAACAGGGGAGTTGGGGCCAACGTCCTGACTTTC | CASSYINRGVGANVLTF | TRBV28 | NA | TRBD1 | TRBJ2-6
TGTGCCAGCAGCTTAGGACGGGTGGGCCAGAAAGCTTTCTTT | CASSLGRVGQKAFF | TRBV7-2 | many | NA | TRBJ1-1
TGTGCCAGCAGCTTAAATATAGCCTCTGGAAACACCATATATTTT | CASSLNIASGNTIYF | TRBV7-2 | many | NA | TRBJ1-3
TGTGCCAGCAGCTTAGCAACAGTTGCCTTACTCTTCTCTGGAAACACCATATATTTT | CASSLATVALLFSGNTIYF | TRBV7-3 | many | NA | TRBJ1-3
TGTGCCAGCAGGCTCACGGTAGGGAGCAATCAGCCCCAGCATTTT | CASRLTVGSNQPQHF | TRBV4-2 | many | NA | TRBJ1-5
TGTGCCAGCAGTGAAGGTTCGGTCTATGGCTACACCTTC | CASSEGSVYGYTF | TRBV25-1 | NA | NA | TRBJ1-2
TGTGCCAGCAGCTTCCACTTGTACGAGCAGTACTTC | CASSFHLYEQYF | TRBV28 | many | NA | TRBJ2-7
TGTGCCAGCAGAAATGGAGCAGGGGGATCTGAAGCTTTCTTT | CASRNGAGGSEAFF | TRBV7-9 | few | TRBD1 | TRBJ1-1
TGTGCCAGCAGCTTTGGGGGTACTCCCACGGAGACCCAGTACTTC | CASSFGGTPTETQYF | TRBV7-8 | many | NA | TRBJ2-5
TGCAGCGGCGGGACAGCGTCCTATGGCTACACCTTC | CSGGTASYGYTF | TRBV29-1 | NA | TRBD1 | TRBJ1-2
TGTGCCAGTAGTATGGGGGAAAGGGAGGATCAGCCCCAGCATTTT | CASSMGEREDQPQHF | TRBV19 | many | NA | TRBJ1-5
TGTGCCAGCGCAACGGGTAGCGGGAGTCTAGAGACCCAGTACTTC | CASATGSGSLETQYF | TRBV6-5 | many | TRBD2 | TRBJ2-5
TGTGCCAGCAGCTTGACAGGGGCATCAGATACGCAGTATTTT | CASSLTGASDTQYF | TRBV7-9 | NA | TRBD1 | TRBJ2-3
TGCGCCAGCAGCTTCACAGGGGACTGGGACTCACCCCTCCACTTT | CASSFTGDWDSPLHF | TRBV5-1 | NA | TRBD1 | TRBJ1-6
TGTGCCAGCAGCGTTGGGGGAAGCTCCTACGAGCAGTACTTC | CASSVGGSSYEQYF | TRBV9 | few | NA | TRBJ2-7
TGTGCCAGTCAACTAACTAGCGGGAGCAGCTACGAGCAGTACTTC | CASQLTSGSSYEQYF | TRBV19 | few | TRBD2 | TRBJ2-7
TGTGCCAGCAGTGAAATGGCAGCCATTGGCTACACCTTC | CASSEMAAIGYTF | TRBV2 | many | NA | TRBJ1-2
TGTGCCAGCAGCTTAGTTCCGGGGACTGAAGCTTTCTTT | CASSLVPGTEAFF | TRBV7-2 | many | NA | TRBJ1-1
TGTGCCAGCAGCCGCGGACGTTACTACGAGCAGTACTTC | CASSRGRYYEQYF | TRBV5-6 | few | NA | TRBJ2-7
TGTGCCAGCAGCCAAGGGCCCACACAGGGTTACGAGCAGTACTTC | CASSQGPTQGYEQYF | TRBV4-2 | NA | NA | TRBJ2-7
TGTGCCAGCAGTTCCCCGGCGGCGAACACCGGGGAGCTGTTTTTT | CASSSPAANTGELFF | TRBV28 | many | NA | TRBJ2-2
TGTGCCAGCAGCTTCCGCCTTTCTGGCAGGTCGAACACTGAAGCTTTCTTT | CASSFRLSGRSNTEAFF | TRBV7-2 | many | NA | TRBJ1-1
TGTGCCAGCAGTTTGGTTGCGGTAATAAACACCGGGGAGCTGTTTTTT | CASSLVAVINTGELFF | TRBV28 | few | NA | TRBJ2-2